This paragraph reports one TCR beta chain. These data are taken from a study of blood T cell repertoires in COVID-19. Study-level information: Acute-phase and convalescent COVID-19 samples originated in the United States, Italy and Spain. Nucleic acid was either cDNA or gDNA, and it came from T cells, B-cell-depleted T cells, or PBMCs.

V lost 5 bases to trimming and J lost 3 bases, with 17 bases between them. Germline loops: CDR1 SNHLY, CDR2 FYNNEI. CDR3 length: 15 residues. In the original analysis: The assay estimated nucleated cells by amplifying reference gene primers. The assay was immunoSEQ multiplex PCR, and TCRdb's table has in-frame clones only and misses some. V, J and clone size derive from that table, while D and trimming were established from the DNA sequence. The sample lists around 70,000 clones, about nine tenths occurring once. The clonotype originates from a human donor in a cohort sampled during active COVID-19. Sequencing was carried out using peripheral blood. V is TRBV2 and J is TRBJ2-7; possible D gene TRBD2, 7 bases. This chain's CDR3 is CASSPRGAMDYEQYF. The CDR3 nucleotides are TGTGCCAGCAGTCCCCGGGGGGCTATGGACTACGAGCAGTACTTC.